This TCR beta chain was recovered during a study of blood T cell repertoires in COVID-19. V was cut by 8 bases and J by 6 bases, with 17 bases left in between. The CDR3 extends over 13 amino acids. Looked up from germline, CDR1 is WSHSY and CDR2 is SAAADI. The repertoire was sequenced with immunoSEQ multiplex PCR; TCRdb's copy has only in-frame clones and lacks some. The sample consists of approximately 190,000 clones, 84% of them appearing once. Sequenced sample: peripheral blood. The receptor comes from a human donor in a cohort sampled during active COVID-19. The genes are TRBV10-2 and TRBJ2-7; possibly TRBD2 for D (6 bases). CDR3 protein: CASAGGSGGEQYV. For the CDR3, the DNA is TGCGCCAGCGCCGGAGGGTCAGGTGGCGAGCAGTACGTC.